The T cell receptor beta chain under discussion was sequenced for a study of T cell repertoires in ileal Crohn's disease. The J segment lost 8 bases and the V segment lost 2 bases, leaving 9 bases of the junction unmatched. The CDR3 loop spans 14 amino acids. Germline V gives CDR1 GTSNPN, CDR2 SVGIG (reference sequence). Only in-frame clones appear in the TCRdb table, and some are missing; sequencing was by immunoSEQ multiplex PCR. The sample gives about 1,100 clones, more than 80% of which show up once; roughly 3% is in the top ten. Before sorting, lamina propria lymphocytes were separated from surgical specimens by density gradient.

The sample comprised CD4+ T cells sorted from the ileum. The chain joins TRBV30 to TRBJ2-1; TRBD1 agrees at 7 bases. The sequence derives from an adult with Crohn's disease. CDR3 residues: CAWSPGQILDEQFF. DNA for the CDR3: TGTGCCTGGAGTCCGGGACAGATTTTGGATGAGCAGTTCTTC.